Included here is one TCR beta chain sequence, with context. The data were obtained in a study of blood T cell repertoires in COVID-19. The germline V gene has CDR1 SNHLY and CDR2 FYNNEI. CDR3 length equals 15 residues. V lost 7 bases and J 2 bases, leaving 16 bases between the germline ends. Repertoires were generated with immunoSEQ multiplex PCR, while TCRdb's copy carries only in-frame clones and drops some. The data contain 25,000 to 30,000 clones, around 89% of them singletons. This TCR was sampled from a human donor in a cohort sampled during active COVID-19. Specimen: peripheral blood. The chain combines TRBV2 with TRBJ2-3, with D possibly matching TRBD2 (7 bases). DNA of the CDR3: TGTGCCAGCACCTTAGGGGGGGCCCTCACAGATACGCAGTATTTT. Its protein is CASTLGGALTDTQYF. Full variable domain (outside the CDR3, taken from reference TRBV2 and TRBJ2-3): EPEVTQTPSHQVTQMGQEVILRCVPISNHLYFYWYRQILGQKVEFLVSFYNNEISEKSEIFDDQFSVERPDGSNFTLKIRSTKLEDSAMYFCASTLGGALTDTQYFGPGTRLTVL.